Presented here are 32 T cell receptor beta chains from one specimen sequenced in a study of T cells expressing NK-cell markers. Each CDR3 protein gets one entry in TCRdb, which reprocessed the 5' RACE reads and gives no DNA. The sample data list 550,000 to 600,000 distinct CDR3 sequences. Sequencing input: blood T cells: a sorted CD56 or NKG2C T cell subset, CD4+ or CD8+ T cells, or bulk PBMC T cells (not recorded which). These receptors were taken from a man aged 18 to 30 in good health.

The chain couples TRBV5-1 to TRBJ2-1. The CDR3 consists of 13 residues. Looked up from germline, CDR1 is SGHRS and CDR2 is YFSETQ. CDR3 sequence: CASSFAVGNEQFF. Based on the CDR3 plus reference TRBV5-1 and TRBJ2-1, the full variable domain is KAGVTQTPRYLIKTRGQQVTLSCSPISGHRSVSWYQQTPGQGLQFLFEYFSETQRNKGNFPGRFSGRQFSNSRSEMNVSTLELGDSALYLCASSFAVGNEQFFGPGTRLTVL.

CDR3 region: CASSLAGEVGYEQYF. The chain has TRBV7-3 and TRBJ2-7. The CDR3 totals 15 residues. The germline CDR1 and CDR2 sequences are SGHTA and FQGTGA.

The chain recombines TRBV6-4 with TRBJ2-7; TCRdb reports TRBD2, a call that lacks DNA to check it against. Germline V gene lookup returns CDR1 MRHNA and CDR2 SNTAGT. The CDR3 sequence is 12 residues long. The chain's CDR3 is CDLAGGPYEQYF.

This rearrangement joins TRBV5-1 to TRBJ1-6. The CDR3 covers 16 residues. The germline V gene encodes CDR1 SGHRS and CDR2 YFSETQ. This CDR3 reads CASSLEPGRKNSPLHF.

The rearrangement links TRBV15 to TRBJ2-7; the TCRdb call, TRBD1, lacks DNA for checking. The CDR3 length is 16 residues. Germline V gene lookup returns CDR1 LNHNV and CDR2 YYDKDF (reference sequence). CDR3 residues: CATSRDRGHGTYEQYF.

The chain joins TRBV12-3 or TRBV12-4 to TRBJ2-2; TCRdb indicates TRBD1, and absent DNA this call remains unverified. The CDR3 consists of 14 residues. CDR3 in amino acids: CASTPRPNTGELFF.

The rearrangement joins TRBV20-1 to TRBJ2-3. This CDR3 is built from 15 residues. Germline lookup yields CDR1 DFQATT and CDR2 SNEGSKA (reference sequence). The CDR3 sequence is CSARDEWQSTDTQYF.

V is TRBV4-3 and J is TRBJ2-3; TCRdb outputs TRBD2, but without DNA this stays unchecked. This CDR3 has 15 residues. Germline values: CDR1 LGHNA, CDR2 YSLEER. The CDR3: CASSLGLAGENTQYF.

The chain is built from TRBV5-5 and TRBJ2-1; there is no DNA to check the TCRdb D call of TRBD1. The CDR3 extends over 13 amino acids. From germline, CDR1 is SGHKS and CDR2 YYEKEE (reference sequence). The CDR3 sequence: CASPETGRNEQFF.

This chain uses TRBV2 with TRBJ2-5; TCRdb's D gene call, TRBD1, goes unchecked for lack of DNA. Germline-derived CDR1 and CDR2 are SNHLY and FYNNEI. This CDR3 contains 13 residues. This CDR3 reads CASRGQLQETQYF.

The chain has TRBV4-1 and TRBJ2-3. The germline V gene has CDR1 MGHRA and CDR2 YSYEKL. The CDR3 spans 17 residues. CDR3 sequence: CASSQERWVQVTNTQYF.

This rearrangement joins TRBV20-1 to TRBJ2-3. The germline gives CDR1 DFQATT, CDR2 SNEGSKA (reference sequence). CDR3 length: 14 residues. The chain's CDR3 is CSASNYESTDTQYF.

This chain connects TRBV28 to TRBJ1-3. Germline values: CDR1 MDHEN, CDR2 SYDVKM. The CDR3 is made up of 13 amino acids. The CDR3 is CASSLFRELTIYF.

This sequence joins TRBV6-5 and TRBJ2-1; TCRdb's D call of TRBD2 is untestable without DNA. The germline CDR1 and CDR2 sequences are MNHEY and SVGAGI. CDR3 length: 19 residues. The chain's CDR3 is CASSYWASGRASSYNEQFF.

The chain recombines TRBV5-1 with TRBJ2-1; without DNA, the TCRdb call of TRBD1 cannot be checked. In germline, CDR1 is SGHRS, CDR2 YFSETQ. This CDR3 comprises 15 residues. CDR3 protein: CASSLETGEYNEQFF.

V and J are TRBV7-9 and TRBJ1-1; the TRBD1 assignment by TCRdb is unverifiable without DNA. The CDR3 totals 16 residues. From germline, CDR1 is SEHNR and CDR2 FQNEAQ (reference sequence). The CDR3 spells CASSLTGGSTNTEAFF.

The genes are TRBV28 and TRBJ2-1; as DNA is missing, the TRBD2 call by TCRdb cannot be tested. Looked up from germline, CDR1 is MDHEN and CDR2 is SYDVKM. The CDR3 is 16 amino acids. Here the CDR3 reads CASNLRAPSSYNEQFF. The entire variable domain, with the rest obtained from reference TRBV28 and TRBJ2-1, is as follows: DVKVTQSSRYLVKRTGEKVFLECVQDMDHENMFWYRQDPGLGLRLIYFSYDVKMKEKGDIPEGYSVSREKKERFSLILESASTNQTSMYLCASNLRAPSSYNEQFFGPGTRLTVL.

The genes are TRBV5-1 and TRBJ2-3; TCRdb lists TRBD1, though no DNA is available to test this call. Germline CDR1 and CDR2: SGHRS and YFSETQ. This CDR3 has 15 residues. CDR3 residues: CASSLVPGASDTQYF.

CDR3 in amino acids: CATSHGNTGELFF. The rearrangement links TRBV15 to TRBJ2-2. CDR1 is LNHNV and CDR2 is YYDKDF in the germline V gene (reference sequence). This CDR3 region has 13 residues.

The chain is built from TRBV4-2 and TRBJ2-1; no DNA is available, so the TRBD1 call from TCRdb remains unchecked. The CDR3 is 14 residues long. Germline CDR1 and CDR2: LGHNA and YNFKEQ. CDR3 residues: CASSQDFNTGTQFF.

The rearrangement uses TRBV15 and TRBJ1-1; TCRdb picks TRBD1, but there is no DNA to check that call. Germline V lookup: CDR1 LNHNV, CDR2 YYDKDF (reference sequence). The CDR3 consists of 19 residues. The CDR3 sequence is CATSRTLGGAGGRSTEAFF.

The V call is TRBV5-4, the J call TRBJ2-1; TCRdb names TRBD2, which stays unverified in the absence of DNA. The CDR3 extends over 18 amino acids. Germline CDR1 reads SGHNT; CDR2 reads YYREEE (reference sequence). CDR3 amino acids: CASSLAASGTLSYNEQFF.

The chain joins TRBV5-1 to TRBJ2-3; TCRdb designates TRBD2, a call that cannot be tested without DNA. Germline assignment: CDR1 SGHRS and CDR2 YFSETQ. The CDR3 runs to 18 residues. This chain's CDR3 is CASSLAGIAGGPGDTQYF.

This chain uses TRBV12-3 or TRBV12-4 with TRBJ2-2; TCRdb reports TRBD1, a call that lacks DNA to check it against. The CDR3 is 13 amino acids. The CDR3: CASSSLTGGELFF.

This rearrangement joins TRBV12-5 to TRBJ2-1; lacking DNA, the TRBD2 call made by TCRdb goes unchecked. The CDR3 has 14 amino acids. Germline V CDR1 and CDR2: LGHNT, FRNRAP. The CDR3 sequence: CASGPGLSGNEQFF. The whole variable domain, remainder taken from reference TRBV12-5 and TRBJ2-1, is DARVTQTPRHKVTEMGQEVTMRCQPILGHNTVFWYRQTMMQGLELLAYFRNRAPLDDSGMPKDRFSAEMPDATLATLKIQPSEPRDSAVYFCASGPGLSGNEQFFGPGTRLTVL.

The CDR3 reads CSARGFLNSGRAGNEQFF. The chain links TRBV20-1 to TRBJ2-1; TCRdb reports TRBD2, a call that lacks DNA to check it against. The CDR3 has 18 amino acids. Germline CDR1 reads DFQATT; CDR2 reads SNEGSKA (reference sequence).

The chain combines TRBV7-9 with TRBJ2-1; TCRdb outputs TRBD2, but without DNA this stays unchecked. This CDR3 region has 14 residues. The V gene's germline CDR1 is SEHNR and CDR2 FQNEAQ (reference sequence). The CDR3 is CAFQGGPTMDEQFF. Full variable domain (outside the CDR3, taken from reference TRBV7-9 and TRBJ2-1): DTGVSQNPRHKITKRGQNVTFRCDPISEHNRLYWYRQTLGQGPEFLTYFQNEAQLEKSRLLSDRFSAERPKGSFSTLEIQRTEQGDSAMYLCAFQGGPTMDEQFFGPGTRLTVL.

The rearrangement uses TRBV4-2 and TRBJ2-1. Per germline, CDR1 LGHNA and CDR2 YNFKEQ. The CDR3 covers 14 residues. Here the CDR3 reads CASSQELAWREQFF.

The V gene is TRBV4-2, the J gene TRBJ2-1; the TRBD1 assignment by TCRdb is unverifiable without DNA. The CDR3 runs to 17 residues. Looked up from germline, CDR1 is LGHNA and CDR2 is YNFKEQ. The CDR3 is CASSQVDGAGDYNEQFF.

The V gene is TRBV7-6, the J gene TRBJ2-3; TCRdb designates TRBD2, a call that cannot be tested without DNA. CDR3 length: 16 amino acids. Germline V gives CDR1 SGHVS, CDR2 FNYEAQ. The CDR3 is CASSRPRDFPWDTQYF.

The chain couples TRBV12-3 or TRBV12-4 to TRBJ1-1. The CDR3 runs 14 residues. CDR3 loop: CASSFGEAGNEAFF.

The chain carries TRBV11-2 and TRBJ2-1; there is no DNA to check the TCRdb D call of TRBD2. The CDR3 consists of 16 residues. Germline V gene lookup returns CDR1 SGHAT and CDR2 FQNNGV. This CDR3 reads CASSLAPTTSYNEQFF.